This T cell receptor (beta chain) originates from a study of response to subunit inactivated influenza vaccine. Points from the study as a whole: Authors suggested that a seasonal influenza vaccination recruits few new T cells each time.

Germline V lookup: CDR1 MNHEY, CDR2 SMNVEV (reference sequence). This CDR3 is 16 amino acids long. The V and J ends lost 4 bases and 0 bases, in that order; junction bases with no gene match: 5. This clonotype was counted only a few times. Its cognate antigen is unknown. TCRdb reanalysed the RT-PCR reads using MiXCR and keeps one entry per CDR3 protein. The sample has some 640,000 distinct CDR3 sequences, 11% to 15% seen once. The TCR was taken from a man in his forties or fifties who received an inactivated influenza vaccine. The chain links TRBV27 to TRBJ1-5; 8 nucleotides match TRBD1. Sequences were derived from PBMCs from blood, sampled roughly 15 days before vaccination. In nucleotides, the CDR3 is TGTGCCAGCAGTTCTCAGGGGGCCTATAGCAATCAGCCCCAGCATTTT. It encodes CASSSQGAYSNQPQHF.